One and the same sample provided the 5 T cell receptor beta chains below, sequenced in a study of blood T cell repertoires in COVID-19 (dated by TCRdb to the early 2020s). Receptor libraries were prepared by the immunoSEQ multiplex PCR assay. TCRdb stores this immuneACCESS table with in-frame sequences only. Part of the clones is absent; in the studies checked, under half of the shortfall reflects unresolved V genes, and no reason is known for the rest. The sample table lists about 97,000 clones, around 87% of them with a count of one. Of the sample, 15% to 20% is held by the ten largest clones. The sequencing sample was made of peripheral blood. The source of these receptors is a human donor in a cohort sampled during active COVID-19.

V usage is TRBV29-1 and J usage is TRBJ2-7; 12 nucleotides match TRBD2. CDR3 length: 14 amino acids. V trimming: 6 bases; J trimming: 5 bases; junction bases outside the gene matches: 8. Looked up from germline, CDR1 is SQVTM and CDR2 is ANQGSEA. For the CDR3, the DNA is TGCAGCGTCTCGACTAGCGGGAGTATGGACGAGCAGTACTTC. The encoded protein is CSVSTSGSMDEQYF.

This clone was picked up one time. The chain carries TRBV9 and TRBJ2-7; the D gene is possibly TRBD2 (6 bases). With 0 bases removed from V and 3 bases from J, the gap between germline ends came to 13 bases. The CDR3 has 15 residues. Germline V gene sequence: CDR1 SGDLS, CDR2 YYNGEE. The CDR3 sequence: CASSVVASASYEQYF. In DNA form, the CDR3 reads TGTGCCAGCAGCGTAGTCGCTAGCGCCAGCTACGAGCAGTACTTC.

This clone was seen only a few times. The CDR3 sequence is CASSREWDGNGYTF. The CDR3 DNA follows: TGTGCCAGCAGTCGGGAGTGGGACGGGAATGGCTACACCTTC. The rearrangement uses TRBV6-5 and TRBJ1-2; weak D call: TRBD1 (5 bases). CDR1 and CDR2 (germline): MNHEY, SVGAGI. V gave up 5 bases and J gave up 6 bases, with 16 bases separating them. The CDR3 is 14 amino acids.

The rearrangement links TRBV2 to TRBJ1-2; 10 bases match TRBD1. Germline V gene data show CDR1 as SNHLY and CDR2 as FYNNEI. With 4 bases clipped from V and 5 bases from J, the junction kept 7 bases outside the gene matches. This CDR3 region has 15 residues. The CDR3: CASSVGQGDSYGYTF. CDR3 nucleotide sequence: TGTGCCAGCAGTGTAGGACAGGGGGATTCGTATGGCTACACCTTC.

This chain links TRBV7-9 with TRBJ2-5; 7 nucleotides match TRBD2. The length of the CDR3 is 16 residues. Germline V gene lookup returns CDR1 SEHNR and CDR2 FQNEAQ (reference sequence). The V segment lost 6 bases and the J segment 0 bases; nucleotides outside the gene matches: 10. CDR3 region: CASSPGLETYQETQYF. For the CDR3, the DNA is TGTGCCAGCAGTCCTGGACTAGAGACTTACCAAGAGACCCAGTACTTC.